The present T cell receptor (beta chain) was sequenced within a study of T cells in Graves' hyperthyroidism and ophthalmopathy. Amplified TCR beta CDR3 regions derived from RNA transcripts. Initially, a first-round RT-PCR of the TCR CDR3 employed the HTBI primer set. Each CDR3 protein gets one entry after TCRdb re-called the multiplex PCR reads with MiXCR. Of 350,000 to 400,000 distinct CDR3 sequences listed, 15% are singletons. CDR1 and CDR2 from the germline V gene are MNHNY and SVGAGI (reference sequence). There are 15 residues in the CDR3. Germline trimming cut 0 bases from V and 0 bases from J; bases unmatched to any gene: 2. This clonotype was seen a handful of times.

The chain is built from TRBV6-6 and TRBJ2-7; TRBD1 matches 7 bases. The TCR originated in a woman aged 25 to 39 with Graves' hyperthyroidism. The source material was blood. This chain's CDR3 is CASSYSAGGSYEQYF. The CDR3 coding sequence is TGTGCCAGCAGTTACTCGGCAGGGGGCTCCTACGAGCAGTACTTC.